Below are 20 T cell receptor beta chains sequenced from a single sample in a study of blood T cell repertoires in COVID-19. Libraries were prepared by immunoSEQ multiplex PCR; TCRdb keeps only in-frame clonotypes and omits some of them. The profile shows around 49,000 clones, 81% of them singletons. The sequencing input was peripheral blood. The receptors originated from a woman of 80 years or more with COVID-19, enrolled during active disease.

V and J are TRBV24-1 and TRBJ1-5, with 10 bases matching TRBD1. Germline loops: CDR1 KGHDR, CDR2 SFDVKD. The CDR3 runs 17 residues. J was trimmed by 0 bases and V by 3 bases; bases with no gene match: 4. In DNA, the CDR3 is TGTGCCACCAGTGATCCTGGACAGGGGGATAGCAATCAGCCCCAGCATTTT. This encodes CATSDPGQGDSNQPQHF.

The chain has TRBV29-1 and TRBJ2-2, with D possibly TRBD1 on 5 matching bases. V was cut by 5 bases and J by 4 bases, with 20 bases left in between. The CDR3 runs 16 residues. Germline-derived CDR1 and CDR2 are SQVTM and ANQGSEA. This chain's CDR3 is CSVQMQGSRATGELFF. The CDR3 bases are TGCAGCGTTCAAATGCAGGGATCTAGGGCCACCGGGGAGCTGTTTTTT.

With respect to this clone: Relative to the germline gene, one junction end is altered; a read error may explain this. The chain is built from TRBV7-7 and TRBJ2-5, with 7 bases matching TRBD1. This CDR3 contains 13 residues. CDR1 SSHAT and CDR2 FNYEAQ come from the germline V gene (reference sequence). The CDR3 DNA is TGTGCTAGCAGCTTAGGGACAGTGGAGACCCAGTACTTC. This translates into CASSLGTVETQYF. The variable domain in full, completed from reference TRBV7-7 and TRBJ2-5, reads GAGVSQSPRYKVTKRGQDVTLRCDPISSHATLYWYQQALGQGPEFLTYFNYEAQPDKSGLPSDRFSAERPEGSISTLTIQRTEQRDSAMYRCASSLGTVETQYFGPGTRLLVL.

CDR3: CASRGDPTYNEQFF. DNA for the CDR3: TGTGCCAGCAGAGGAGACCCGACCTACAATGAGCAGTTCTTC. The V gene is TRBV2, the J gene TRBJ2-1; D unresolved. Deletions cut 6 bases from V and 2 bases from J, with 11 bases between. Germline CDR1 SNHLY, CDR2 FYNNEI. The CDR3 runs 14 residues.

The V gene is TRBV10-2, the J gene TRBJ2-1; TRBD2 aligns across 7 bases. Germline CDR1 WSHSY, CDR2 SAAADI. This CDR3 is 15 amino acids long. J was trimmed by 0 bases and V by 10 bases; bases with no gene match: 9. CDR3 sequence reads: CANSTSANSYNEQFF. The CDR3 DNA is TGCGCCAACTCCACTAGCGCGAACTCCTACAATGAGCAGTTCTTC.

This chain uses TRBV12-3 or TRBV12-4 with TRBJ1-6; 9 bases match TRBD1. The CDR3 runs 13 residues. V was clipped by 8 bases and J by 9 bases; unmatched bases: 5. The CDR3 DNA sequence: TGTGCCAGCCAGGACAGGGGTGTTTCACCCCTCCACTTT. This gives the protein CASQDRGVSPLHF.

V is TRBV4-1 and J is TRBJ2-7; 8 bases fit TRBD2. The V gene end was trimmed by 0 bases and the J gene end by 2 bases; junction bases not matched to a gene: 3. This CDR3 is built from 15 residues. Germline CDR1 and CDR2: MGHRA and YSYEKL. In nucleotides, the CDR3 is TGCGCCAGCAGCCAAGATGGGACTAGACCCTACGAGCAGTACTTC. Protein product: CASSQDGTRPYEQYF.

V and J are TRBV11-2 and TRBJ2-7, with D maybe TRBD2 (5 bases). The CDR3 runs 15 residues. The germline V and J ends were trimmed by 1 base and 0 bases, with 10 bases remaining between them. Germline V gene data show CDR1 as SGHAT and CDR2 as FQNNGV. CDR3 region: CASSLVRTSSYEQYF. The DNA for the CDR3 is TGTGCCAGCAGCTTAGTCAGGACTTCCTCCTACGAGCAGTACTTC.

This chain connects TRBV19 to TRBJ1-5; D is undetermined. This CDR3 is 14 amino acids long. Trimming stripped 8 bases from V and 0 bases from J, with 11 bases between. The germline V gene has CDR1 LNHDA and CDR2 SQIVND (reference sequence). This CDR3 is CASATGYSNQPQHF. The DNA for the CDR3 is TGTGCCAGTGCGACCGGGTATAGCAATCAGCCCCAGCATTTT.

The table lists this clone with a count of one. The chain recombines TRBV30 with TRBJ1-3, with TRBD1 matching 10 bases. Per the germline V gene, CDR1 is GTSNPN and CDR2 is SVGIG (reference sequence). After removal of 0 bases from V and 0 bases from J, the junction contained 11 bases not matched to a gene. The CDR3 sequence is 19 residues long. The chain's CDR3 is CAWSVIGTGVRYSGNTIYF. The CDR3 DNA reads TGTGCCTGGAGTGTAATCGGGACAGGGGTTCGCTACTCTGGAAACACCATATATTTT.

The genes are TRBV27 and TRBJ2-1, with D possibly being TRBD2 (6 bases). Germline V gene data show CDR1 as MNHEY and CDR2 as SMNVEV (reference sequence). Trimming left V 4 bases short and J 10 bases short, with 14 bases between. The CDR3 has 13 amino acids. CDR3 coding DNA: TGTGCCAGCAGTTACAGACTAGTCGGCGAGCAGTTCTTC. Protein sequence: CASSYRLVGEQFF.

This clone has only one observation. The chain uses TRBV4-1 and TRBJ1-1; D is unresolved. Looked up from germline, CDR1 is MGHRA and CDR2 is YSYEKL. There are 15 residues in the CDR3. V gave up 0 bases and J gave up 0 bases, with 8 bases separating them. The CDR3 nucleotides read TGCGCCAGCAGCCAAGATCGAGGGATGAACACTGAAGCTTTCTTT. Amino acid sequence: CASSQDRGMNTEAFF.

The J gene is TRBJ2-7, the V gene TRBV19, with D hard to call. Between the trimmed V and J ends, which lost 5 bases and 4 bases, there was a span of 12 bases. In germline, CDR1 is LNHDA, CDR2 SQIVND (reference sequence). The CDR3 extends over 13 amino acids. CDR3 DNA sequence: TGTGCCAGTAGTTCTTCAGGATTATACGAGCAGTACTTC. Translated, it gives CASSSSGLYEQYF. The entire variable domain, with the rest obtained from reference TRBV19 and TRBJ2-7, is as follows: DGGITQSPKYLFRKEGQNVTLSCEQNLNHDAMYWYRQDPGQGLRLIYYSQIVNDFQKGDIAEGYSVSREKKESFPLTVTSAQKNPTAFYLCASSSSGLYEQYFGPGTRLTVT.

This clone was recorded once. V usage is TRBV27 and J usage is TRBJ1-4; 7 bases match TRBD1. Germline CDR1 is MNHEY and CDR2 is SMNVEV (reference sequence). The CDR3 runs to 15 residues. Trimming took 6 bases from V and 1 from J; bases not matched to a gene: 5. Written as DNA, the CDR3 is TGTGCCAGCAGGCCCCAGGGGGGAACTAATGAAAAACTGTTTTTT. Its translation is CASRPQGGTNEKLFF.

This CDR3 is CASQGQVTYEQYF. CDR3 sequence (DNA): TGTGCCAGTCAGGGACAGGTTACCTACGAGCAGTACTTC. The genes are TRBV2 and TRBJ2-7, with TRBD1 identical over 8 bases. The CDR3 has 13 amino acids. Trimming took 9 bases from V and 2 from J; bases not matched to a gene: 6. CDR1 and CDR2 (germline): SNHLY, FYNNEI.

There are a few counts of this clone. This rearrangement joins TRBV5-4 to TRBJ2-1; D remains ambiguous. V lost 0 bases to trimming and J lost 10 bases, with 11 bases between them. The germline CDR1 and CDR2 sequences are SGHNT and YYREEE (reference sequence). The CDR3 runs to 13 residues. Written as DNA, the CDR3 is TGTGCCAGCAGCTTGGATTTTACTTCCGAGCAGTTCTTC. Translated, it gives CASSLDFTSEQFF.

In DNA, the CDR3 is TGTGCCAGCAGTCACAGGGGCTACGAGCAGTACTTC. It is translated as CASSHRGYEQYF. V is TRBV5-6 and J is TRBJ2-7, with TRBD1 matching 7 bases. CDR1 SGHDT and CDR2 YYEEEE come from the germline V gene. Losses at the gene ends were 5 bases for V and 3 bases for J; bases not matched to a gene: 2. The CDR3 runs to 12 residues. The full variable domain, completed using reference TRBV5-6 and TRBJ2-7, is DAGVTQSPTHLIKTRGQQVTLRCSPKSGHDTVSWYQQALGQGPQFIFQYYEEEERQRGNFPDRFSGHQFPNYSSELNVNALLLGDSALYLCASSHRGYEQYFGPGTRLTVT.

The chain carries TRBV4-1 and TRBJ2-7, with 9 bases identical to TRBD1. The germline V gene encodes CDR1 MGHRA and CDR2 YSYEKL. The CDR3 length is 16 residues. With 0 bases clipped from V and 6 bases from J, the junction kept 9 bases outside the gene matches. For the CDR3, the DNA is TGCGCCAGCAGCCAAGATTATACGGGGACAGGGACCGAGCAGTACTTC. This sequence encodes CASSQDYTGTGTEQYF.

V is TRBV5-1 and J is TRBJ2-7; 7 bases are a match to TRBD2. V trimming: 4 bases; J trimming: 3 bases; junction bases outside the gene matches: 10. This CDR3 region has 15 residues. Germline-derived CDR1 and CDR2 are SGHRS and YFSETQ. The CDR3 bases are TGCGCCAGCAGCGGCCCCGAGGGAGGGAGCTACGAGCAGTACTTC. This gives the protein CASSGPEGGSYEQYF.

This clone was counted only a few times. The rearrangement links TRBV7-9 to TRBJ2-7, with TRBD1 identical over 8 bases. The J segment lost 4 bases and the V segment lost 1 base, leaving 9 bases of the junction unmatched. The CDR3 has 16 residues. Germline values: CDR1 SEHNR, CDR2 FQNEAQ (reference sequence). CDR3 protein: CASSLGLAGGSYEQYF. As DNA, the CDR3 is TGTGCCAGCAGCTTAGGTTTGGCAGGGGGCAGTTACGAGCAGTACTTC.